The subject of this entry is one T cell receptor beta chain. Its matching antigen is unknown. The sample comes from a study of T-cell memory formation after mild COVID-19. Study-wide background: TCR clustering was largely donor specific. Study-wide results and limits: Second-wave clones reaching peak frequency on day 37 lacked confirmed SARS-CoV-2 specificity. CD4+ clones that contracted lay mainly in CM and EM; CD8+ ones lay in EMRA.

There are 18 residues in the CDR3. Germline trimming cut 1 base from V and 3 bases from J; bases unmatched to any gene: 11. Looked up from germline, CDR1 is LGHNA and CDR2 is YNFKEQ. TCRdb called the 5' RACE reads again in MiXCR, with one record for every CDR3 protein. This sample has hundreds of thousands of distinct CDR3 sequences, with about 20% found just once. This sequence originates from an adult woman who had mild COVID-19 (a few samples of this study predate the infection). Cell type and time point are not known. Sequenced sample: PBMCs or a T cell subset sorted from them (not recorded which). V is TRBV4-2 and J is TRBJ2-1; 8 bases fit TRBD2. The CDR3 reads CASSQGRRGSGVYNEQFF. As DNA, the CDR3 is TGTGCCAGCAGCCAAGGAAGGCGGGGTAGCGGGGTCTACAATGAGCAGTTCTTC.